The sequence of this TCR beta chain was determined in a study of T cell changes during pregnancy in multiple sclerosis. Germline assignment: CDR1 SGHDN and CDR2 FVKESK. V dropped 2 bases and J dropped 7; count of bases not matched to a gene: 7. This CDR3 has 14 residues. This clone was recorded a few times. Libraries were prepared by immunoSEQ multiplex PCR; TCRdb keeps only in-frame clonotypes and omits some of them. The sample has about 130,000 clones; roughly 96% are singletons. The sequenced sample was peripheral blood, obtained after pregnancy. This TCR was sampled from a female donor with multiple sclerosis, enrolled in a pregnancy study. The chain carries TRBV14 and TRBJ1-1; 7 bases match TRBD1. The CDR3 spells CASSQLGQSLEAFF. For the CDR3, the DNA is TGTGCCAGCAGCCAATTGGGACAGTCCCTTGAAGCTTTCTTT. The full variable domain, completed using reference TRBV14 and TRBJ1-1, is EAGVTQFPSHSVIEKGQTVTLRCDPISGHDNLYWYRRVMGKEIKFLLHFVKESKQDESGMPNNRFLAERTGGTYSTLKVQPAELEDSGVYFCASSQLGQSLEAFFGQGTRLTVV.